Listed below are T cell receptor beta chains from one sample, sequenced in a study of T cell changes during pregnancy in multiple sclerosis. Data came from immunoSEQ multiplex PCR; TCRdb stores just in-frame clones and leaves some out. Here the sample spans approximately 24,000 clones, around nine tenths being singletons. The specimen was CD4+ T cells from peripheral blood mononuclear cells, collected in the second trimester of pregnancy. The receptors were sampled from a female donor in good health, enrolled as a control in a pregnancy study. Both conserved end residues are part of each CDR3. D genes are given only for firm matches. The size entry is marked missing in some rows and otherwise reads once, few, many or a size class.

NA	TRBV29-1	TRBJ2-5	TRBD1	TGCAGCGTTGAGGAGGACAGGGGGCAAGAGACCCAGTACTTC	CSVEEDRGQETQYF
NA	TRBV29-1	TRBJ2-2	NA	TGCAGCGTCGGCACCGGGGAGCTGTTTTTT	CSVGTGELFF
NA	TRBV19	TRBJ1-6	NA	TGTGCCAGTAGTAGTCACAGGGAAAATTCACCCCTCCACTTT	CASSSHRENSPLHF
few	TRBV19	TRBJ1-4	NA	TGTGCCAGTAGTATTGGCGGAGGAGATGAAAAACTGTTTTTT	CASSIGGGDEKLFF
NA	TRBV5-1	TRBJ1-2	NA	TGCGCCAGCAGCTTGGACAGATACCACTACACCTTC	CASSLDRYHYTF
NA	TRBV2	TRBJ2-5	NA	TGTGCCAGCAGTGAACTAGTGGAGACCCAGTACTTC	CASSELVETQYF
NA	TRBV18	TRBJ1-1	NA	TGTGCCAGCTCACCGCAGGGGAACACTGAAGCTTTCTTT	CASSPQGNTEAFF
NA	TRBV10-3	TRBJ2-2	NA	TGTGCCATCATGGCGGGCCCTGACACCGGGGAGCTGTTTTTT	CAIMAGPDTGELFF
NA	TRBV19	TRBJ2-1	NA	TGTGCCAGTGGCGGAGGTAGGTCTGAGCAGTTCTTC	CASGGGRSEQFF
NA	TRBV19	TRBJ2-2	TRBD1	TGTGCCAGTAGCCGGGGGACAGGAGCGAACACCGGGGAGCTGTTTTTT	CASSRGTGANTGELFF
NA	TRBV19	TRBJ1-2	NA	TGTGCGGCGGGGCAGGCATATGGCTACACCTTC	CAAGQAYGYTF
few	TRBV5-1	TRBJ2-7	NA	TGCGCCAGCAGCTTAACAGCAGCCTCCTACGAGCAGTACTTC	CASSLTAASYEQYF
NA	TRBV6-1	TRBJ2-1	NA	TGTGCCAGCAGTGATTCAGCAGGCGCCTACAATGAGCAGTTCTTC	CASSDSAGAYNEQFF
few	TRBV29-1	TRBJ1-1	NA	TGCAGCTTCAGGGCCGGCCTGGGGGGCACTGAAGCTTTCTTT	CSFRAGLGGTEAFF
NA	TRBV4-1	TRBJ2-7	TRBD2	TGCGCCAGCAGCCTTATAGCGGGAGTAGTTATCGAGCAGTACTTC	CASSLIAGVVIEQYF
NA	TRBV19	TRBJ2-7	NA	TGTGCCAGTAGTATTGGCCAGTCGGAGGGGGAGCAGTACTTC	CASSIGQSEGEQYF
NA	TRBV9	TRBJ2-1	TRBD2	TGTGCCAGCAGCGTAGTTCCGGGAGGGCTTTCCTACAATGAGCAGTTCTTC	CASSVVPGGLSYNEQFF
NA	TRBV5-4	TRBJ1-1	NA	TGTGCCAGCAGGTTTACCGGGTCGCGGGAGGCTTTCTTT	CASRFTGSREAFF
NA	TRBV13	TRBJ1-4	NA	TGTGCCAGCAGCTTACAGGGAAATAATGAAAAACTGTTTTTT	CASSLQGNNEKLFF
once	TRBV30	TRBJ1-6	TRBD1	TGTGCCTGGCGACCGGCTCGGACAGGGATTTCCCCAATAATTTCACCCCTCCACTTT	CAWRPARTGISPIISPLHF
NA	TRBV5-1	TRBJ2-7	TRBD2	TGCGCCAGCAGCTTGGCCGCAGGACTAGCGGGGGTGAACCCATCCTACGAGCAGTACTTC	CASSLAAGLAGVNPSYEQYF
NA	TRBV19	TRBJ2-1	TRBD2	TGTGCCAGTAGTGAATTAGCGGGTGCCTACAATGAGCAGTTCTTC	CASSELAGAYNEQFF
NA	TRBV25-1	TRBJ1-1	NA	TGTGCCAGCAGTGTGCGGTTGAACACTGAAGCTTTCTTT	CASSVRLNTEAFF
few	TRBV25-1	TRBJ1-1	TRBD1	TGTGCCAGCAACCCGACAGGGGCCTTTGAAGCTTTCTTT	CASNPTGAFEAFF
NA	TRBV7-2	TRBJ2-2	TRBD1	TGTGCCAGCAGCTTAGGCCGGACAGGGAGGATCACCGGGGAGCTGTTTTTT	CASSLGRTGRITGELFF
NA	TRBV5-1	TRBJ1-6	NA	TGCGCCAGCAGCTTGGGTGTCGGGGGTTCACCCCTCCACTTT	CASSLGVGGSPLHF
NA	TRBV6-4	TRBJ1-2	TRBD1	TGTGCCAGCAGTGCATCGGGACAGGCTCATATAATCACCTTC	CASSASGQAHIITF
few	TRBV7-2	TRBJ2-6	NA	TGTGCCAGCAGCCTCCTCTCGGGGTATGAAAGCTCTGGGGCCAACGTCCTGACTTTC	CASSLLSGYESSGANVLTF
NA	TRBV5-6	TRBJ1-2	NA	TGTGCCAGCAGCTTGAAACCGGGAGCAAATTATGGCTACACCTTC	CASSLKPGANYGYTF
NA	TRBV28	TRBJ1-5	NA	TGTGCCGGGGGAGACGTGGGAGGAAGCAATCAGCCCCAGCATTTT	CAGGDVGGSNQPQHF
once	TRBV5-6	TRBJ2-3	NA	TGTGCCAGCAGCTTCGGAGGGAAGGGACCCTACAGAGATACGCAGTATTTT	CASSFGGKGPYRDTQYF
NA	TRBV13	TRBJ2-3	TRBD2	TGTGCCAGCAGCCCTCGCCCAGCGGGGGCCCCAGATACGCAGTATTTT	CASSPRPAGAPDTQYF
NA	TRBV11-2	TRBJ2-3	TRBD2	TGTGCCAGCAGCCTGGACGGGACTAGCGGTTTAAGCACAGATACGCAGTATTTT	CASSLDGTSGLSTDTQYF
NA	TRBV6-5	TRBJ1-2	NA	TGTGCCAGCACGCAGGGGTGGAACTATGGCTACACCTTC	CASTQGWNYGYTF
NA	TRBV12-5	TRBJ2-7	NA	TGTGCTAGTGGTTTGGCGGCGGGGGCGTCTTACGAGCAGTACTTC	CASGLAAGASYEQYF
NA	TRBV11-3	TRBJ2-5	NA	TGTGCCAGCAGCTTAGATAGGGGCGCAGAGACCCAGTACTTC	CASSLDRGAETQYF
NA	TRBV21-1	TRBJ1-2	NA	NA	CASSKWGRGANYGYTF
NA	TRBV5-1	TRBJ2-1	NA	TGCGCCAGCAGCTTAACGGGAAAATACAATGAGCAGTTCTTC	CASSLTGKYNEQFF
NA	TRBV11-2	TRBJ2-1	TRBD2	TGTGCCAGCAGCCGGGGGGGCAGCTACAATGAGCAGTTCTTC	CASSRGGSYNEQFF
NA	TRBV11-3	TRBJ2-2	TRBD1	TGTGCCAGCGGGACAGGTGGTACCGGGGAGCTGTTTTTT	CASGTGGTGELFF
NA	TRBV9	TRBJ1-2	TRBD1	TGTGCCAGCAGCACCCGACAGGGGGAGAACTATGGCTACACCTTC	CASSTRQGENYGYTF
NA	TRBV9	TRBJ2-1	TRBD2	TGTGCCAGCAGCCTCAGCGGGAGCCTGACCTACAATGAGCAGTTCTTC	CASSLSGSLTYNEQFF
few	TRBV4-2	TRBJ2-3	TRBD2	TGTGCCAGCAGCCAAGTTCAAGCGGGGACAGATACGCAGTATTTT	CASSQVQAGTDTQYF
NA	TRBV30	TRBJ2-1	TRBD1	TGTGCCTGTAAAACCGGGACAGGTGACTACAATGAGCAGTTCTTC	CACKTGTGDYNEQFF
NA	TRBV7-3	TRBJ1-4	TRBD1	TGTGCCAGCAGCCACAGGGGAACTAATGAAAAACTGTTTTTT	CASSHRGTNEKLFF
NA	TRBV5-1	TRBJ2-7	NA	TGCGCCAGCAGCTTGGACAGGGCCCTGGGCGAGCAGTACTTC	CASSLDRALGEQYF
few	TRBV28	TRBJ1-2	TRBD1	TGTGCCAGCAGCACAGGGACAGGGTATGGCTACACCTTC	CASSTGTGYGYTF
NA	TRBV6-1	TRBJ1-4	TRBD1	TGTGCCAGCAGTGGTACAGGGGGCGTTTATGAAAAACTGTTTTTT	CASSGTGGVYEKLFF
NA	TRBV5-6	TRBJ2-6	NA	TGTGCCAGCAGCTCCCCCGCGGGTCACGGGAGCTCTGGGGCCAACGTCCTGACTTTC	CASSSPAGHGSSGANVLTF
NA	TRBV19	TRBJ2-2	NA	TGTGCCAGTAAGGCGGGGAACACCGGGGAGCTGTTTTTT	CASKAGNTGELFF
NA	TRBV29-1	TRBJ2-7	NA	TGCAGCGTTGAAGTACTGAGACAACACGAGCAGTACTTC	CSVEVLRQHEQYF
once	TRBV11-2	TRBJ1-2	NA	TGTGCCAGCAGCCCCTCGGGGAGTGCTAACTATGGCTACACCTTC	CASSPSGSANYGYTF
NA	TRBV19	TRBJ1-1	NA	TGTGCCAGTAGTGCAAATGGACGGACTCGCACTGAAGCTTTCTTT	CASSANGRTRTEAFF
NA	TRBV28	TRBJ2-2	NA	TGTGCCAGCAGTTTAAAGGGGTTCTGGAACACCGGGGAGCTGTTTTTT	CASSLKGFWNTGELFF
NA	TRBV20-1	TRBJ2-7	NA	TGCAGTGCTAGACACGGCGAGCAGTACTTC	CSARHGEQYF
NA	TRBV6-5	TRBJ2-7	NA	TGTGCCAGCAGTTACAGGGGGGGGTCGCGGGAGCAGTACTTC	CASSYRGGSREQYF
NA	TRBV6-5	TRBJ1-3	NA	TGTGCCAGCAGTCGACGTACCAGGGATGGAAACACCATATATTTT	CASSRRTRDGNTIYF
NA	TRBV7-3	TRBJ2-7	TRBD2	TGTGCCAGCAGCTTAAGAAGCGGGAGGGCCTACGAGCAGTACTTC	CASSLRSGRAYEQYF
NA	TRBV11-2	TRBJ1-2	NA	TGTGCCAGCAGCTCCCTAAAAACAGGGATCGGGTATGGCTACACCTTC	CASSSLKTGIGYGYTF